The 27 T cell receptor beta chains below were found in one sample sequenced in a study of T-cell reconstitution after alpha-beta-depleted transplantation in children. As it was prepared, the TCRbeta library received unique molecular identifiers. MiXCR, run by TCRdb on the PCR reads, gives a single entry per CDR3 protein. The repertoire has roughly 610,000 distinct CDR3 sequences, over 9.5% of them found once; the top ten carry 4%. The sequencing here drew on PBMCs from the stem cell graft donor, taken from the stem cell graft. Receptors originate from a human donor who donated a stem cell graft to a child with acute myeloid leukemia.

The CDR3 loop is CASSLGTSGTPYEQYF. CDR3 sequence (DNA): TGTGCCAGTAGTTTAGGGACTAGCGGGACTCCCTACGAGCAGTACTTC. The chain combines TRBV19 with TRBJ2-7; 13 nucleotides align to TRBD2. V shed 5 bases, J shed 2 bases, and the junction held 6 bases outside the gene matches. The CDR3 loop spans 16 amino acids. The germline V gene has CDR1 LNHDA and CDR2 SQIVND (reference sequence).

Regarding this clonotype: This may be a read error, as it is one base from a much larger clone. It is likely a read error, because the conserved phenylalanine at the end of the CDR3 is missing. CDR3 region: CSVGVGNSNQPQHV. The CDR3 DNA sequence: TGCAGCGTTGGGGTGGGCAATAGCAATCAGCCCCAGCATGTT. The V call is TRBV29-1, the J call TRBJ1-5, with D hard to call. The CDR3 covers 14 residues. V lost 4 bases, J lost 0 bases, and 10 bases lay in between. Germline V gene data show CDR1 as SQVTM and CDR2 as ANQGSEA.

This clonotype was seen a handful of times. The CDR3: CAWSVRRTGRGYTF. Here the CDR3 DNA reads TGTGCCTGGAGTGTACGGAGGACAGGGAGAGGCTACACCTTC. The genes are TRBV30 and TRBJ1-2, with 8 nucleotides matching TRBD1. The CDR3 consists of 14 residues. V dropped 0 bases and J dropped 8; count of bases not matched to a gene: 8. From germline, CDR1 is GTSNPN and CDR2 SVGIG (reference sequence).

Only a few counts were recorded for this clonotype. The chain links TRBV4-2 to TRBJ2-4, with 9 positions matching TRBD2. J was trimmed by 1 base and V by 0 bases; bases with no gene match: 10. Germline V gene sequence: CDR1 LGHNA, CDR2 YNFKEQ. The CDR3 totals 19 residues. The CDR3 DNA is TGTGCCAGCAGCCAAGAGGTTAGCGGGAGTTCCTTCGCCAAAAACATTCAGTACTTC. This gives the protein CASSQEVSGSSFAKNIQYF.

This clonotype was recorded many times. This chain links TRBV20-1 with TRBJ2-7; 11 nucleotides agree with TRBD2. Germline-derived CDR1 and CDR2 are DFQATT and SNEGSKA (reference sequence). The V gene end was trimmed by 2 bases and the J gene end by 1 base; junction bases not matched to a gene: 4. This CDR3 is 15 amino acids long. This chain's CDR3 is CSARIAGGTSYEQYF. The CDR3 coding sequence is TGCAGTGCTAGAATAGCGGGGGGGACGTCCTACGAGCAGTACTTC.

This chain connects TRBV20-1 to TRBJ2-3; 7 nucleotides align to TRBD1. The CDR3 is made up of 15 amino acids. V shed 5 bases and J 3 bases; nucleotides not matched to a gene: 11. Germline loops: CDR1 DFQATT, CDR2 SNEGSKA (reference sequence). This chain's CDR3 is CSALPTGKVTDTQYF. Here the CDR3 DNA reads TGCAGTGCTCTCCCGACAGGGAAGGTAACAGATACGCAGTATTTT.

This clonotype showed up just a few times. The V call is TRBV5-5, the J call TRBJ1-4; D might be TRBD1 (5 bases). V was cut by 1 base and J by 7 bases, with 11 bases left in between. Germline V gene sequence: CDR1 SGHKS, CDR2 YYEKEE (reference sequence). This CDR3 spans 14 amino acids. For the CDR3, the DNA is TGTGCCAGCAGCTTGAGTCCGGGGGGTGAAAAACTGTTTTTT. Its translation: CASSLSPGGEKLFF. Complete variable domain (other parts from reference TRBV5-5 and TRBJ1-4): DAGVTQSPTHLIKTRGQQVTLRCSPISGHKSVSWYQQVLGQGPQFIFQYYEKEERGRGNFPDRFSARQFPNYSSELNVNALLLGDSALYLCASSLSPGGEKLFFGSGTQLSVL.

A few counts support this clonotype. V gene TRBV20-1 combines with J gene TRBJ2-7; D possibly uses TRBD1 or TRBD2 (6 bases each). Trimming took off 1 base at V and 7 bases at J, with 23 bases between the two ends. From germline, CDR1 is DFQATT and CDR2 SNEGSKA (reference sequence). The CDR3 consists of 16 residues. CDR3 region: CSARVPGTPEGGEQYF. Here the CDR3 DNA reads TGCAGTGCTAGAGTCCCTGGGACACCCGAAGGAGGGGAGCAGTACTTC.

This clonotype has a handful of counts. This chain links TRBV20-1 with TRBJ2-1, with 8 bases lining up with TRBD2. The CDR3 totals 15 residues. Germline V gene lookup returns CDR1 DFQATT and CDR2 SNEGSKA (reference sequence). Germline trimming cut 1 base from V and 5 bases from J; bases unmatched to any gene: 7. In DNA form, the CDR3 reads TGCAGTGCTAGAGTGTGGCTAGCGGGCCACAATGAGCAGTTCTTC. Amino acids: CSARVWLAGHNEQFF.

The chain has TRBV7-2 and TRBJ2-3; a possible D gene is TRBD2 (5 bases). Between the trimmed V and J ends, which lost 5 bases and 10 bases, there was a span of 13 bases. Germline V lookup: CDR1 SGHTA, CDR2 FQGNSA. The CDR3 has 12 amino acids. The CDR3 DNA is TGTGCCAGCAGCCGAAGGCCGGGGTCGCAGTATTTT. It yields the protein CASSRRPGSQYF.

This clonotype appeared a few times. The gene calls are TRBV7-2 and TRBJ1-3, with no clear D. Germline V gives CDR1 SGHTA, CDR2 FQGNSA. V was shortened by 3 bases and J by 0 bases, with 12 bases between the two germline ends. The CDR3 runs 16 residues. For the CDR3, the DNA is TGTGCCAGCAGCTTTAGTCGGTCAAGCTCTGGAAACACCATATATTTT. Translated: CASSFSRSSSGNTIYF.

The gene calls are TRBV7-3 and TRBJ2-1; 11 bases match TRBD2. The germline V gene has CDR1 SGHTA and CDR2 FQGTGA. The V gene end was trimmed by 5 bases and the J gene end by 7 bases; junction bases not matched to a gene: 10. The CDR3 totals 16 residues. The CDR3 spells CASSALAGEGRNEQFF. The CDR3 DNA reads as TGTGCCAGCAGCGCACTAGCGGGAGAGGGGAGAAATGAGCAGTTCTTC.

J is TRBJ2-3 and V is TRBV30; D is ambiguous. CDR1 is GTSNPN, CDR2 SVGIG, per germline (reference sequence). This CDR3 contains 13 residues. V lost 7 bases, J lost 14 bases, and 25 bases lay in between. This CDR3 is CASRLNGLGDGYF. The CDR3 DNA is TGTGCCTCCCGGCTAAATGGGCTCGGTGACGGGTATTTT.

The rearrangement links TRBV7-9 to TRBJ2-7; 7 positions match TRBD2. The CDR3 extends over 15 amino acids. After removal of 4 bases from V and 0 bases from J, the junction contained 6 bases not matched to a gene. Germline CDR1 reads SEHNR; CDR2 reads FQNEAQ (reference sequence). The CDR3 DNA is TGTGCCAGCAGCTCGACTAGCTCCAGCTCCTACGAGCAGTACTTC. Translating gives CASSSTSSSSYEQYF.

This clonotype was picked up a small number of times. The rearrangement uses TRBV7-2 and TRBJ1-5, with D perhaps TRBD1 (5 bases). V dropped 2 bases and J dropped 2 bases, with 13 bases sitting between them. CDR1 SGHTA and CDR2 FQGNSA come from the germline V gene. The CDR3 runs 16 residues. CDR3 nucleotides: TGTGCCAGCAGCTTACCCAGGCCGGGGGGCAATCAGCCCCAGCATTTT. It codes for CASSLPRPGGNQPQHF.

A remark on this clonotype: Being one base from a much bigger clone, this may be a read error. CDR3 region: CCATGTSGRTDTQYF. The CDR3 DNA follows: TGCTGTGCTACCGGGACTAGCGGGAGGACAGATACGCAGTATTTT. The chain employs TRBV20-1 and TRBJ2-3, with TRBD2 identical over 15 bases. Germline V gene data show CDR1 as DFQATT and CDR2 as SNEGSKA (reference sequence). This CDR3 has 15 amino acids.

This clonotype was seen a few times. The V and J genes are TRBV4-2 and TRBJ1-1; D gene unclear. Germline-derived CDR1 and CDR2 are LGHNA and YNFKEQ. The CDR3 is made up of 14 amino acids. The V end lost 1 base, the J end lost 1 base, and 7 bases lay between the germline ends. The CDR3: CASSQVGQNTEAFF. The CDR3, as DNA: TGTGCCAGCAGCCAAGTCGGTCAGAACACTGAAGCTTTCTTT.

This clonotype came up many times. The chain employs TRBV12-3 or TRBV12-4 and TRBJ1-5; D gene uncertain. The CDR3 extends over 12 amino acids. V was trimmed by 6 bases and J by 3 bases, leaving 6 bases between them. As DNA, the CDR3 is TGTGCCAGCAGACTAAACAATCAGCCCCAGCATTTT. It encodes CASRLNNQPQHF.

The chain combines TRBV12-3 or TRBV12-4 with TRBJ1-2; TRBD1 matches 10 bases. The CDR3 spans 15 residues. Trimming at V came to 2 bases and at J to 3 bases, leaving 3 bases not matched to a gene. CDR3 nucleotides: TGTGCCAGCAGTTTACGACAGGGGGCTGACTATGGCTACACCTTC. Residues: CASSLRQGADYGYTF.

This clonotype was picked up a small number of times. The chain couples TRBV4-3 to TRBJ2-7; 7 nucleotides agree with TRBD1. The germline V gene has CDR1 LGHNA and CDR2 YSLEER. Germline trimming cut 1 base from V and 0 bases from J; bases unmatched to any gene: 3. The CDR3 covers 15 residues. As DNA, the CDR3 is TGCGCCAGCAGCCAAGCCGGGGACAGCTCCTACGAGCAGTACTTC. Its translation is CASSQAGDSSYEQYF.

This clonotype occurred a few times. This chain connects TRBV4-3 to TRBJ2-7, with D maybe TRBD1 (5 bases). CDR1 and CDR2 from the germline V gene are LGHNA and YSLEER. The CDR3 consists of 16 residues. V lost 0 bases, J lost 0 bases, and 12 bases lay in between. The chain's CDR3 is CASSQDVYRRSYEQYF. In DNA form, the CDR3 reads TGCGCCAGCAGCCAAGATGTTTACAGGCGCTCCTACGAGCAGTACTTC.

In this sample, this clonotype turned up many times. This chain connects TRBV20-1 to TRBJ2-7, with 7 bases fitting TRBD2. Germline V gene lookup returns CDR1 DFQATT and CDR2 SNEGSKA (reference sequence). With 1 base clipped from V and 5 bases from J, the junction kept 5 bases outside the gene matches. The length of the CDR3 is 13 residues. The DNA for the CDR3 is TGCAGTGCTAGAGTGTTGGGGAGGGACGAGCAGTACTTC. Its protein is CSARVLGRDEQYF.

Only a few counts were recorded for this clonotype. The rearrangement uses TRBV18 and TRBJ1-5; D uncertain. CDR1 KGHSH and CDR2 LQKENI come from the germline V gene. V was pared by 3 bases and J by 2 bases, with 11 bases between. The CDR3 loop spans 15 amino acids. The CDR3 region is CASSPSPGGNQPQHF. The CDR3 region has the DNA TGTGCCAGCTCACCGTCCCCGGGAGGCAATCAGCCCCAGCATTTT.

The rearrangement links TRBV7-2 to TRBJ2-2; D is possibly TRBD2 (6 bases). Per germline, CDR1 SGHTA and CDR2 FQGNSA. The V and J ends lost 5 bases and 1 base respectively, with 14 bases between them. This CDR3 is built from 16 residues. The CDR3 is CASSPRRELNTGELFF. In DNA form, the CDR3 reads TGTGCCAGCAGCCCCAGGAGGGAATTGAACACCGGGGAGCTGTTTTTT.

This clonotype was seen a handful of times. CDR3 coding DNA: TGTGCCAGCAGCGAACAGGGGGCGGGGGTCTATGGCTACACCTTC. It translates to CASSEQGAGVYGYTF. The rearrangement joins TRBV12-3 or TRBV12-4 to TRBJ1-2, with TRBD1 matching 9 bases. The CDR3 is 15 residues long. Trimming took 6 bases from V and 4 from J; bases not matched to a gene: 9.

This chain connects TRBV18 to TRBJ1-6; 8 bases are shared with TRBD1. CDR1 KGHSH and CDR2 LQKENI come from the germline V gene. The CDR3 has 17 residues. V gave up 4 bases and J gave up 7 bases; unmatched junction bases: 12. The CDR3 reads CASSLGNGQGSNSPLHF. CDR3 sequence (DNA): TGTGCCAGCTCACTGGGGAACGGACAGGGATCGAATTCACCCCTCCACTTT. The full variable domain, completed using reference TRBV18 and TRBJ1-6, is NAGVMQNPRHLVRRRGQEARLRCSPMKGHSHVYWYRQLPEEGLKFMVYLQKENIIDESGMPKERFSAEFPKEGPSILRIQQVVRGDSAAYFCASSLGNGQGSNSPLHFGNGTRLTVT.

The chain carries TRBV29-1 and TRBJ2-1, with TRBD1 matching 7 bases. V lost 7 bases, J lost 0 bases, and 9 bases stayed unmatched. CDR1 SQVTM and CDR2 ANQGSEA come from the germline V gene. The CDR3 has 15 amino acids. This chain's CDR3 is CSAWTGRSSYNEQFF. DNA of the CDR3: TGCAGCGCTTGGACAGGCCGAAGCTCCTACAATGAGCAGTTCTTC.